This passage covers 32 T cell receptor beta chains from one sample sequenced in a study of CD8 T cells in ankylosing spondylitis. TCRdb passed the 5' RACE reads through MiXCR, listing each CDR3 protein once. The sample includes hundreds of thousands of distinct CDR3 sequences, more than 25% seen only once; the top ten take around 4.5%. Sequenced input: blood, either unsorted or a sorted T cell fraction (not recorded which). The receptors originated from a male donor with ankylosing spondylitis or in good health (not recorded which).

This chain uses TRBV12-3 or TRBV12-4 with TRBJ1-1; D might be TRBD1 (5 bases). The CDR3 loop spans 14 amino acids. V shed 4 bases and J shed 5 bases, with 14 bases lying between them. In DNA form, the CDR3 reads TGTGCCAGCAGTTCCCGTCAGGGTGGGACTGAAGCTTTCTTT. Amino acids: CASSSRQGGTEAFF.

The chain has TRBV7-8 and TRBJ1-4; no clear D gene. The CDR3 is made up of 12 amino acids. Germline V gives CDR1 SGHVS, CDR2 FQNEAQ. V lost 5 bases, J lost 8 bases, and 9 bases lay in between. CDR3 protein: CASSREQEKLFF. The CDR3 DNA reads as TGTGCCAGCAGCCGCGAACAGGAAAAACTGTTTTTT.

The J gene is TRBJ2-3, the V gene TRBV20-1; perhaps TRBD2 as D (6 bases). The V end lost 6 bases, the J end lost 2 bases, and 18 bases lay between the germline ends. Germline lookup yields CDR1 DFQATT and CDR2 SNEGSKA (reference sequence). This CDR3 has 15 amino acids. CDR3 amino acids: CSAPRKAGNTDTQYF. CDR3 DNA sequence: TGCAGTGCGCCCCGGAAGGCGGGGAACACAGATACGCAGTATTTT.

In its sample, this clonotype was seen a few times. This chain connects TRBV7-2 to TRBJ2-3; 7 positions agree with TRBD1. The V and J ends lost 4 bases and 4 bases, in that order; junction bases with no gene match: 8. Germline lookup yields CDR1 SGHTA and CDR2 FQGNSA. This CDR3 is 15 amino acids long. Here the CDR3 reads CASSYRDSGPDTQYF. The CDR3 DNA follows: TGTGCCAGCAGCTACCGGGACAGTGGTCCAGATACGCAGTATTTT.

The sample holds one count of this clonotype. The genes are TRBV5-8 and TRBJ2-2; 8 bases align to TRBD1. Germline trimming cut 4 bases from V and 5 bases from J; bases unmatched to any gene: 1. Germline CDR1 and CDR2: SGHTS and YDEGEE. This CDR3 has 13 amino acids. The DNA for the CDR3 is TGTGCCAGCAGCCGGACAGGGACCGGGGAGCTGTTTTTT. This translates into CASSRTGTGELFF.

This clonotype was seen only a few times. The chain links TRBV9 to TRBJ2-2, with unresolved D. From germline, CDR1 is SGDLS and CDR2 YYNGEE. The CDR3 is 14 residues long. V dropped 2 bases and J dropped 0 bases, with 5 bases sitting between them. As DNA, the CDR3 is TGTGCCAGCAGCGTTTTCGCGAACACCGGGGAGCTGTTTTTT. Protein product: CASSVFANTGELFF.

CDR3 in DNA: TGTGCCAGCAGCTTAGGGGGCGGGCCTGATGAGCAGTTCTTC. Translated, it gives CASSLGGGPDEQFF. This rearrangement joins TRBV7-2 to TRBJ2-1; D possibly uses TRBD1 or TRBD2 (5 bases each). Germline V gene sequence: CDR1 SGHTA, CDR2 FQGNSA. This CDR3 contains 14 residues. The V gene lost 1 base and the J gene lost 8 bases, with 12 bases spanning the gap.

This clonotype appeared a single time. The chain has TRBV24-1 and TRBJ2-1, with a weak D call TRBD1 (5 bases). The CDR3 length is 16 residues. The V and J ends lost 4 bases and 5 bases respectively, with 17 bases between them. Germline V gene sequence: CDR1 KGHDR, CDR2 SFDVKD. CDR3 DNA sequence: TGTGCCACCAGTGACCCCAATTTGGGGCGCAACAATGAGCAGTTCTTC. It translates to CATSDPNLGRNNEQFF.

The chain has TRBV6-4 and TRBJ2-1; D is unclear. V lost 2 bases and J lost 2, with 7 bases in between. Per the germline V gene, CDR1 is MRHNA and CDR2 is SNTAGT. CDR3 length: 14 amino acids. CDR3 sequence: CASSDETTYNEQFF. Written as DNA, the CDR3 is TGTGCCAGCAGTGACGAGACCACCTACAATGAGCAGTTCTTC.

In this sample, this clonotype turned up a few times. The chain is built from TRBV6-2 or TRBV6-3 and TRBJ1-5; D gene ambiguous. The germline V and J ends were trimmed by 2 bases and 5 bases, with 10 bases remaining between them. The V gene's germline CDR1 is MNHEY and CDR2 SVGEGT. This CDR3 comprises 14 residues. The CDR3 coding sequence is TGTGCCAGCAGTTACATTCTCGCGGATCAGCCCCAGCATTTT. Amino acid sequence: CASSYILADQPQHF.

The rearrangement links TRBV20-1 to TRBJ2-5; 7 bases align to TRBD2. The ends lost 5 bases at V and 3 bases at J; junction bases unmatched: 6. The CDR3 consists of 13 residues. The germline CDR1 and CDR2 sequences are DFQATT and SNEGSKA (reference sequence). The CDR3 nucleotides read TGCAGTGCTCGCAAGGCGGGAGAAGAGACCCAGTACTTC. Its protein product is CSARKAGEETQYF.

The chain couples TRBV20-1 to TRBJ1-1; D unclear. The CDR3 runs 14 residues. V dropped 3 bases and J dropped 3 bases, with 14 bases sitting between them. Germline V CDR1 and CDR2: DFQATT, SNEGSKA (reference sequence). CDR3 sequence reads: CSARPWGVDTEAFF. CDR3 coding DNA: TGCAGTGCTAGGCCCTGGGGTGTCGACACTGAAGCTTTCTTT.

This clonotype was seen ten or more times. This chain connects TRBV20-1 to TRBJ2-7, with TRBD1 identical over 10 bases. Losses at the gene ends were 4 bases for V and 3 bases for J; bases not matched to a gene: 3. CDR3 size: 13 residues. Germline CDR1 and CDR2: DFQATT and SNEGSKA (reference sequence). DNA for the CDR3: TGCAGTGCTAAGGGACAGGGGTTCTACGAGCAGTACTTC. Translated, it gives CSAKGQGFYEQYF.

CDR3 bases: TGTGCCAGCAGTTACTCGTATGGGGCGGACGGAAACACCATATATTTT. The encoded protein is CASSYSYGADGNTIYF. The chain uses TRBV6-5 and TRBJ1-3, with D possibly TRBD1 on 5 matching bases. The CDR3 length is 16 residues. Per the germline V gene, CDR1 is MNHEY and CDR2 is SVGAGI. The V end was cut by 0 bases, the J end by 4 bases, with 13 bases between.

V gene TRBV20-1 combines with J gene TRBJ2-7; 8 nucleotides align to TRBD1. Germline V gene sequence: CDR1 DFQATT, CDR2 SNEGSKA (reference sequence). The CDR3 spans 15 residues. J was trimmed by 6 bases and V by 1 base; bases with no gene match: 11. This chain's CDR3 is CSARGGSGQAREQYF. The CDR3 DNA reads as TGCAGTGCTAGAGGGGGCTCGGGACAGGCACGCGAGCAGTACTTC.

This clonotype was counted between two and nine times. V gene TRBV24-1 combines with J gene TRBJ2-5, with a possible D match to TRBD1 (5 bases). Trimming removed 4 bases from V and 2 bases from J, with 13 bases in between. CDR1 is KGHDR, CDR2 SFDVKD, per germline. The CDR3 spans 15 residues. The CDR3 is CATSDRQSEQETQYF. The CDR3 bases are TGTGCCACCAGTGACCGACAGTCTGAACAAGAGACCCAGTACTTC.

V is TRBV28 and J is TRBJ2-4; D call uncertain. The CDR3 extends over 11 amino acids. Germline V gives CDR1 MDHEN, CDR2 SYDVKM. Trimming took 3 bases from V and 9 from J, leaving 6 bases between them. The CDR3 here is CASSFSTIQYF. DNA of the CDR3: TGTGCCAGCAGTTTCTCGACCATTCAGTACTTC.

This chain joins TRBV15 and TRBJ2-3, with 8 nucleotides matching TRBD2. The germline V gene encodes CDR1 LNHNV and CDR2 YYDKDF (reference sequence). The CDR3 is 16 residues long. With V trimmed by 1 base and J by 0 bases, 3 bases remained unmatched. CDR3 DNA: TGTGCCACCAGCAGAGGATTAGCGGGAAGCACAGATACGCAGTATTTT. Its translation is CATSRGLAGSTDTQYF.

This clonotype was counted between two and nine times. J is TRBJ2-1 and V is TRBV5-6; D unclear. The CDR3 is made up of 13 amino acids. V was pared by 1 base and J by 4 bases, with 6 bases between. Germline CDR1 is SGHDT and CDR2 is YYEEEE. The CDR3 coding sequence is TGTGCCAGCAGCTTGTTGGGTTACAATGAGCAGTTCTTC. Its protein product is CASSLLGYNEQFF.

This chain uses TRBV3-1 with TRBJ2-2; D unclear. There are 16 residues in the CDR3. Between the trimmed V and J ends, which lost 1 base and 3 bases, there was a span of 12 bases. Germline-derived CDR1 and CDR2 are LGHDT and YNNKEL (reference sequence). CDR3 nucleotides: TGTGCCAGCAGCCAAGGGGCCCAGGCGGACACCGGGGAGCTGTTTTTT. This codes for CASSQGAQADTGELFF.

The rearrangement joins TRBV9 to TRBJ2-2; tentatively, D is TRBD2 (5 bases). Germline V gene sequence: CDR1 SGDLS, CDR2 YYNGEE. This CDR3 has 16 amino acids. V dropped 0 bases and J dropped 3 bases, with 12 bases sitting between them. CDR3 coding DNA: TGTGCCAGCAGCGTAGAGGCCAGCGGAGACACCGGGGAGCTGTTTTTT. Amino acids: CASSVEASGDTGELFF.

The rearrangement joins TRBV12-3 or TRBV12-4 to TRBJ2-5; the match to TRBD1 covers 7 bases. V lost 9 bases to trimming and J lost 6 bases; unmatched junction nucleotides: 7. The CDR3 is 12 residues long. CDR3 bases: TGTGCCAGTTCGACAGGGAAGAAGACCCAGTACTTC. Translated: CASSTGKKTQYF.

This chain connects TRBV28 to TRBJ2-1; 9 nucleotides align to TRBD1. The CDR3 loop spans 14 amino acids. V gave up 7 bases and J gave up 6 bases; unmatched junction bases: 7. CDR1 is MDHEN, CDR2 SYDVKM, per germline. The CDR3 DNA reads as TGTGCCAGCACCACACCGGGACAGGGCAATGAGCAGTTCTTC. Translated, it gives CASTTPGQGNEQFF. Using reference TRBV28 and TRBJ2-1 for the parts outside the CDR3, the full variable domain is DVKVTQSSRYLVKRTGEKVFLECVQDMDHENMFWYRQDPGLGLRLIYFSYDVKMKEKGDIPEGYSVSREKKERFSLILESASTNQTSMYLCASTTPGQGNEQFFGPGTRLTVL.

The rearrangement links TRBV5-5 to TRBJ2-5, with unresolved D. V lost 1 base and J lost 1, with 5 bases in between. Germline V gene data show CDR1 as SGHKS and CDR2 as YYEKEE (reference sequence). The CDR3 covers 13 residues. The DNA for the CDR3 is TGTGCCAGCAGCTTGTGGGTCCAAGAGACCCAGTACTTC. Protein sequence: CASSLWVQETQYF.

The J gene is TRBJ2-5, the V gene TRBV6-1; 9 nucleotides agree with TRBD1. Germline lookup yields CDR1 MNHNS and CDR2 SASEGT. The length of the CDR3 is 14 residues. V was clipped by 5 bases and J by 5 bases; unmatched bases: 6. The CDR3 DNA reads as TGTGCCAGCAGTCCACAGGGGGCGGGGGAGACCCAGTACTTC. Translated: CASSPQGAGETQYF.

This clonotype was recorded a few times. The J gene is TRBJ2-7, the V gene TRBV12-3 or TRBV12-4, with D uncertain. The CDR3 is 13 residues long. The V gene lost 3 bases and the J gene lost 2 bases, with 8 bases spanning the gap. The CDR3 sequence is CASSFDRTYEQYF. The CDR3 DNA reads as TGTGCCAGCAGTTTCGACCGGACCTACGAGCAGTACTTC.

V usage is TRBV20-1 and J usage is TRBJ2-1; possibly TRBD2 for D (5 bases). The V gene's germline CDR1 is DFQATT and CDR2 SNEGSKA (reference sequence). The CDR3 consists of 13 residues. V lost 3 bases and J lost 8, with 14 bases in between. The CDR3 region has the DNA TGCAGTGCTAGTAGCGTGCGCGTTGATGAGCAGTTCTTC. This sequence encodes CSASSVRVDEQFF.

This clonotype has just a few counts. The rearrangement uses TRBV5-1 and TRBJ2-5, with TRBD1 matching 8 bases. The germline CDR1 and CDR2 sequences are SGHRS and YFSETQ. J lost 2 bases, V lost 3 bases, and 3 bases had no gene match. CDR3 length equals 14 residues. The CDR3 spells CASSWNRGQETQYF. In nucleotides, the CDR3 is TGCGCCAGCAGCTGGAACAGGGGGCAAGAGACCCAGTACTTC.

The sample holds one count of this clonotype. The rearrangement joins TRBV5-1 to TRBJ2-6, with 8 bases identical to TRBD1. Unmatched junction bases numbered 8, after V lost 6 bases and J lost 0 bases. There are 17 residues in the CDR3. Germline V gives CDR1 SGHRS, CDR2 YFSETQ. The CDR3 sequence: CASMTGDHLSGANVLTF. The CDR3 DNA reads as TGCGCCAGCATGACAGGGGACCATCTCTCTGGGGCCAACGTCCTGACTTTC. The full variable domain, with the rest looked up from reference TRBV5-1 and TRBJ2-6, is KAGVTQTPRYLIKTRGQQVTLSCSPISGHRSVSWYQQTPGQGLQFLFEYFSETQRNKGNFPGRFSGRQFSNSRSEMNVSTLELGDSALYLCASMTGDHLSGANVLTFGAGSRLTVL.

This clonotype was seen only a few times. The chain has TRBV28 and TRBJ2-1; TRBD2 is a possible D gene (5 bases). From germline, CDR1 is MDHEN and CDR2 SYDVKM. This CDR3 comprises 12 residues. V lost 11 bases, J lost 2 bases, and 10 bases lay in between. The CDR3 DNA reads TGTGCCGAGGGTATTACCTACAATGAGCAGTTCTTC. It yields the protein CAEGITYNEQFF. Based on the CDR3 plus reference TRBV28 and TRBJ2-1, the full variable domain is DVKVTQSSRYLVKRTGEKVFLECVQDMDHENMFWYRQDPGLGLRLIYFSYDVKMKEKGDIPEGYSVSREKKERFSLILESASTNQTSMYLCAEGITYNEQFFGPGTRLTVL.

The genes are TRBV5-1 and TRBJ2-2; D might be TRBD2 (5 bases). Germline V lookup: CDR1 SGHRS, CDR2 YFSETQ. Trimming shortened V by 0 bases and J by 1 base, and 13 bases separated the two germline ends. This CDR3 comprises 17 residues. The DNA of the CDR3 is TGCGCCAGCAGCTTGGCCGGAACGGGGAGGAACACCGGGGAGCTGTTTTTT. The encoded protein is CASSLAGTGRNTGELFF.

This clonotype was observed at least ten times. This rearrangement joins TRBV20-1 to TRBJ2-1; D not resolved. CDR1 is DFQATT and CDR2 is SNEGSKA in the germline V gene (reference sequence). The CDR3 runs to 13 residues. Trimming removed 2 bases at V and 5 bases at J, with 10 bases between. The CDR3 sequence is CSARQALDNEQFF. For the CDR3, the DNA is TGCAGTGCTAGACAGGCTCTGGACAATGAGCAGTTCTTC.